This T cell receptor beta chain appears in the sequencing data of a study of blood T cell repertoires in COVID-19. The assay was immunoSEQ multiplex PCR, and TCRdb's table has in-frame clones only and misses some. The table shows 400,000 to 450,000 clones, with less than 95% occurring only once. The CDR3 extends over 15 amino acids. Trimming took 3 bases from V and 0 from J, leaving 11 bases between them. CDR1 is LNHDA, CDR2 SQIVND, per germline (reference sequence). The specimen sequenced was PBMCs or T cells enriched from blood (not recorded which). The V and J genes are TRBV19 and TRBJ1-1; D might be TRBD1 (6 bases). This clonotype was sampled from a man between 18 and 29 years old who had recovered from COVID-19. Here the CDR3 DNA reads TGTGCCAGTAGTATTTCGGGACAATTGAACACTGAAGCTTTCTTT. Translating gives CASSISGQLNTEAFF.